The 12 T cell receptor beta chains reported below all come from one sample, sequenced in a study of beta chain features in type 1 diabetes. Every bit of the isolated RNA underwent reverse transcription, so sequencing read expressed TCRB transcripts. The assay was immunoSEQ multiplex PCR, and TCRdb's table has in-frame clones only and misses some. The repertoire includes 300,000 to 350,000 clones, roughly a fifth of them detected once, and about 0.045% sits in the top ten. Sequenced input: naive CD4+ T cells from blood. The receptors shown here come from a woman aged 18-30 years in good health.

This CDR3 is CASSDSRDNEQFF. CDR3 nucleotide sequence: TGTGCCAGCAGTGACTCCCGAGACAATGAGCAGTTCTTC. The chain employs TRBV6-1 and TRBJ2-1, with no clear D. Germline loops: CDR1 MNHNS, CDR2 SASEGT. This CDR3 has 13 residues. V dropped 3 bases and J dropped 5 bases, with 8 bases sitting between them.

The sample holds a few counts of this clone. This chain links TRBV4-1 with TRBJ2-2; D gene uncertain. V lost 4 bases and J 6 bases, leaving 3 bases between the germline ends. In germline, CDR1 is MGHRA, CDR2 YSYEKL. This CDR3 has 11 residues. This CDR3 is CASSRAGELFF. The CDR3 DNA reads as TGCGCCAGCAGCCGAGCCGGGGAGCTGTTTTTT.

This clone was picked up a small number of times. The chain recombines TRBV4-3 with TRBJ1-2, with 8 bases that match TRBD1. Trimming cost V 0 bases and J 8 bases; bases outside gene matches: 5. Germline V gene data show CDR1 as LGHNA and CDR2 as YSLEER. CDR3 length equals 14 residues. CDR3 DNA: TGCGCCAGCAGCCAAGATTGGGACAGGAAAGGCTACACCTTC. Translating it yields CASSQDWDRKGYTF.

The chain combines TRBV30 with TRBJ2-7, with 8 bases that match TRBD1. V was clipped by 0 bases and J by 0 bases; unmatched bases: 4. CDR1 and CDR2 from the germline V gene are GTSNPN and SVGIG (reference sequence). The CDR3 covers 15 residues. The CDR3: CAWSVGQGASYEQYF. Here the CDR3 DNA reads TGTGCCTGGAGTGTTGGGCAGGGGGCCTCCTACGAGCAGTACTTC.

The chain uses TRBV7-6 and TRBJ2-2; 9 bases fit TRBD2. V lost 2 bases and J lost 4; bases outside the gene matches: 2. CDR1 and CDR2 (germline): SGHVS, FNYEAQ. CDR3 length: 15 amino acids. CDR3 amino acids: CASSLNSGGTGELFF. The CDR3 region has the DNA TGTGCCAGCAGCTTAAATAGCGGGGGCACCGGGGAGCTGTTTTTT. Drawing the rest from reference TRBV7-6 and TRBJ2-2, the complete variable domain is GAGVSQSPRYKVTKRGQDVALRCDPISGHVSLYWYRQALGQGPEFLTYFNYEAQQDKSGLPNDRFSAERPEGSISTLTIQRTEQRDSAMYRCASSLNSGGTGELFFGEGSRLTVL.

This rearrangement joins TRBV7-2 to TRBJ1-5; 12 bases line up with TRBD1. J was trimmed by 6 bases and V by 3 bases; bases with no gene match: 3. CDR3 length equals 15 residues. The germline V gene has CDR1 SGHTA and CDR2 FQGNSA. CDR3 loop: CASSFGTGGSQPQHF. CDR3 bases: TGTGCCAGCAGCTTTGGGACAGGGGGCAGTCAGCCCCAGCATTTT.

The rearrangement joins TRBV30 to TRBJ2-5; 9 bases align to TRBD2. V dropped 4 bases and J dropped 4; count of bases not matched to a gene: 13. This CDR3 is built from 16 residues. CDR1 and CDR2 (germline): GTSNPN, SVGIG (reference sequence). CDR3 DNA: TGTGCCTGGACCTGGGAGACAGCGGGGGGTTCAGAGACCCAGTACTTC. Translation gives CAWTWETAGGSETQYF.

The V gene is TRBV11-2, the J gene TRBJ2-7, with D perhaps TRBD1 (6 bases). The CDR3 runs 14 residues. Trimming left V 5 bases short and J 0 bases short, with 11 bases between. Germline V lookup: CDR1 SGHAT, CDR2 FQNNGV. The CDR3 is CASSRYRDSYEQYF. The CDR3 region has the DNA TGTGCCAGCAGCCGATACAGGGACTCCTACGAGCAGTACTTC.

This chain joins TRBV4-2 and TRBJ2-7; TRBD2 matches at 9 bases. CDR3 length: 14 amino acids. The germline CDR1 and CDR2 sequences are LGHNA and YNFKEQ. The V segment lost 4 bases and the J segment 4 bases; nucleotides outside the gene matches: 5. The CDR3 spells CASSPGLAGYEQYF. CDR3 DNA sequence: TGTGCCAGCAGCCCGGGACTAGCCGGTTACGAGCAGTACTTC.

J is TRBJ2-1 and V is TRBV5-1; D perhaps matches TRBD2 (7 bases). Germline V CDR1 and CDR2: SGHRS, YFSETQ. Trimming took off 5 bases at V and 12 bases at J, with 15 bases between the two ends. The CDR3 length is 12 residues. CDR3 sequence reads: CASRGGGRGQFF. Here the CDR3 DNA reads TGCGCCAGCAGAGGGGGGGGCCGGGGGCAGTTCTTC.

The chain is built from TRBV4-1 and TRBJ2-1; 10 bases are a match to TRBD2. Trimming cost V 0 bases and J 1 base; bases outside gene matches: 3. Germline V gives CDR1 MGHRA, CDR2 YSYEKL. The CDR3 is 17 residues long. As DNA, the CDR3 is TGCGCCAGCAGCCAAGATCTGGGACTAGCGTCCTACAATGAGCAGTTCTTC. Protein: CASSQDLGLASYNEQFF.

J is TRBJ1-2 and V is TRBV5-1, with 8 bases aligning to TRBD1. Germline V CDR1 and CDR2: SGHRS, YFSETQ. V lost 0 bases, J lost 6 bases, and 4 bases stayed unmatched. The CDR3 sequence is 14 residues long. This CDR3 is CASSLVTGVDGYTF. The CDR3 DNA is TGCGCCAGCAGCTTGGTGACAGGGGTAGATGGCTACACCTTC.